This entry concerns a single T cell receptor (beta chain). The clone's antigen remains unknown. Base qualities are missing; no much larger clone stands one base away. The sample originates from a study of T-cell memory formation after mild COVID-19 (dated by TCRdb to the early 2020s). About the study as a whole: Most TCR sequence clusters were specific to one of the two donors. Longitudinal TCRalpha and TCRbeta repertoire sequencing tracked T-cell clones expanding and contracting after mild COVID-19 in a couple of donors. The cohort comprised two young, previously healthy adult volunteers, one female and one male.

Ficoll-Paque density gradient centrifugation was the method used to isolate PBMCs. The paper as a whole reports these results and caveats: Contracting CD4+ clones appeared mostly in the CM and EM memory subsets, whereas CD8+ clones were enriched in EMRA. Some responding clones were detected in pre-infection memory, suggesting pre-existing cross-reactive memory T cells joined the SARS-CoV-2 response. Whether the second-wave clones peaking on day 37 were SARS-CoV-2 specific was not confirmed. From day 15 to 85, contracting clones showed balanced CD4/CD8 phenotypes, whereas a second wave of clones that expanded from day 15 to 37 leaned towards CD4+. The study covered only a couple of mild cases, and larger cohorts including severe cases with pre-infection samples were considered necessary.

Sequenced using an Illumina NovaSeq 6000. TCRalpha and TCRbeta cDNA libraries were built by 5'RACE with constant-segment primers, adding sample barcodes and unique molecular identifiers. Trizol reagent was used to extract RNA from every sample. Libraries were amplified in two PCR steps, with a second sample barcode and Illumina TruSeq adapters added in the second step. Sequencing of libraries was performed on an Illumina NovaSeq with 2 x 150 bp paired-end reads. On the study's bioinformatics: Demultiplexing of reads and collapsing into UMI-guided consensus sequences were performed with migec v1.2.7. Using mixcr v2.1.11, UMI consensuses were aligned to TRA and TRB V and J templates and then assembled into clonotypes. A clonotype was counted as expanded or contracted only if both edgeR and NoisET called the change significant, with noise models trained on biological replicates. For edgeR calls, the thresholds were a false discovery rate-adjusted p below 0.01 and a log2 fold-change of 1. As an exploratory analysis of dynamics, max-normalized trajectories of the 1000 most abundant clonotypes were examined by PCA with hierarchical clustering. Separately sequenced CD4+ and CD8+ repertoires were used to assign the CD4 or CD8 phenotype of responding clones. The raw public reads went through TCRdb reprocessing: fastp at Q25, MiXCR clone calling, in-frame beta chains kept. Rows with a matching CDR3 protein are joined into one entry that keeps the most common DNA and genes. The V and J calls reflect TCRdb's pipeline rather than the authors' work. This sample is represented by about 420,000 distinct CDR3 sequences; less than 25% of them were singletons. The ten largest clones represent about an eighth of the sample.

Between the V and J ends, shortened by 10 bases and 2 bases respectively, the junction contains 11 bases. The germline V gene (reference sequence) provides CDR1 SEHNR and CDR2 FQNEAQ. The CDR3 runs 12 residues from the cysteine to the phenylalanine. The kept DNA is CDR3 alone, 36 bases in frame from the first base. This clonotype originated in an adult woman who had mild COVID-19 (a few samples of this study predate the infection). The sample titles of this study are shuffled in the database, so cell type and time point are left out; the donor was told from shared clones. The material sequenced was PBMCs or a T cell subset sorted from them (not recorded which). The chain is made from TRBV7-9 and TRBJ1-2; no D gene is confidently identified. The CDR3 in this case is CANQEPNYGYTF. The nucleotides read TGTGCCAACCAGGAACCCAACTATGGCTACACCTTC.